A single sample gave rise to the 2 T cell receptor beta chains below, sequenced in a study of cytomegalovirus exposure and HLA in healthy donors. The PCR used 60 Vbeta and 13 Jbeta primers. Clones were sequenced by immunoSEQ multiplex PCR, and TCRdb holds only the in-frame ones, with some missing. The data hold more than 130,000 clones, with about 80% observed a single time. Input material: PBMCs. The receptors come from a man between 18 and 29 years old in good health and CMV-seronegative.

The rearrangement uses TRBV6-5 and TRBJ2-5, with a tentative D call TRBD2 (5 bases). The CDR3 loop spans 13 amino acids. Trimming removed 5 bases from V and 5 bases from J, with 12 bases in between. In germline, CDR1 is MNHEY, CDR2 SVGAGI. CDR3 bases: TGTGCCAGCAGTGGACTGCGACGGGAGACCCAGTACTTC. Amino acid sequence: CASSGLRRETQYF.

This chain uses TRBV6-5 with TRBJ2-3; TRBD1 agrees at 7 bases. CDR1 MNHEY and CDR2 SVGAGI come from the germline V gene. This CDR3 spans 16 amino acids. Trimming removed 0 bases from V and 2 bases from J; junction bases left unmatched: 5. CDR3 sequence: CASSYSPGGPTDTQYF. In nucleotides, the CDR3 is TGTGCCAGCAGTTACTCTCCAGGGGGTCCCACAGATACGCAGTATTTT.